This T cell receptor (beta chain) was captured in a study of blood T cell repertoires in COVID-19. Study-wide context: The United States, Italy and Spain supplied acute and convalescent COVID-19 samples. Sources were T cells, B-cell-depleted T cells, or PBMCs; the material itself was cDNA or gDNA.

There are 12 residues in the CDR3. Germline CDR1 LNHNV, CDR2 YYDKDF (reference sequence). The trim removed 9 bases at V and 3 bases at J, leaving 2 bases unmatched. TCRdb keeps only in-frame clones here, not all; method: immunoSEQ multiplex PCR. The table lists approximately 25,000 clones, roughly 90% of them singletons. The chain has TRBV15 and TRBJ2-3, with 8 bases lining up with TRBD2. The source of this sequence is an older woman with active COVID-19. The specimen was peripheral blood. CDR3 nucleotide sequence: TGTGCCACGGGGACTAGGACAGATACGCAGTATTTT. Protein: CATGTRTDTQYF.